This TCR beta chain was profiled in a study of CD8 T cells in Susac syndrome. Study findings and constraints: The number of individuals included in the study's TCR sequencing and HLA analysis was acknowledged as relatively small.

Healthy donors, matched for age and sex, constituted the control group. Negative isolation yielded the CD8+ and CD4+ T cells, while FACS enriched the TEMRA cells. As to this clonotype: What it recognizes is unknown.

An amount of RNA that ranged from roughly 0.5 to 1 ug was reverse transcribed with random hexamers. Amplification of TCR beta CDR3 used immunoSEQ multiplex PCR across 54 Vbeta and 13 Jbeta. TCRdb ran MiXCR on the immunoSEQ multiplex PCR reads and lists one entry per CDR3 protein. The sample holds 100,000 to 150,000 distinct CDR3 sequences, about 95% seen once. This CDR3 contains 13 residues. V dropped 0 bases and J dropped 6 bases, with 10 bases sitting between them. Germline assignment: CDR1 SGHNT and CDR2 YYREEE (reference sequence). This sequence joins TRBV5-4 and TRBJ2-7; the D is unclear. This clonotype was obtained from a human donor in good health. The sequenced sample was CD4+ T cells from PBMCs. The CDR3 DNA is TGTGCCAGCAGCTTGGAGGTAGGACGCGAGCAGTACTTC. Encoded protein: CASSLEVGREQYF. Together with reference TRBV5-4 and TRBJ2-7, the CDR3 gives the full variable domain: ETGVTQSPTHLIKTRGQQVTLRCSSQSGHNTVSWYQQALGQGPQFIFQYYREEENGRGNFPPRFSGLQFPNYSSELNVNALELDDSALYLCASSLEVGREQYFGPGTRLTVT.